In its sample, the clone carrying this T cell receptor beta chain was seen a few times. Antigen specificity is unknown. This record comes from a study of T cells in Graves' hyperthyroidism and ophthalmopathy. Study-wide context: Before any treatment, at initial diagnosis, peripheral blood was collected. Findings of the study overall: Most clonotypes expanded in the thyroid (above 0.001) were also present in blood.

RNA transcripts yielded amplified TCR beta CDR3 regions. In the first-round RT-PCR of the TCR CDR3, the HTBI primer set was used. TCRdb processed the multiplex PCR reads anew with MiXCR; each CDR3 protein has one entry. The sample gives roughly 250,000 distinct CDR3 sequences, approximately 20% of which show up once; approximately 60% is in the top ten. CDR3 size: 14 residues. V lost 3 bases and J lost 7; bases outside the gene matches: 8. Germline V CDR1 and CDR2: KGHSH, LQKENI. Duration under 3 months, a NOSPECS grade of at least 4, and a Clinical Activity Score of at least 3 characterized the ophthalmopathy patients. The study left out patients who had uncontrolled infection, other autoimmune disease, pregnancy or lactation.

The sample comprised blood. The clonotype originates from a man younger than 45 with Graves' ophthalmopathy. This rearrangement joins TRBV18 to TRBJ2-7; 8 bases are shared with TRBD1. CDR3 protein: CASSPEQGEWEQYF. In DNA form, the CDR3 reads TGTGCCAGCTCACCGGAACAGGGGGAATGGGAGCAGTACTTC.